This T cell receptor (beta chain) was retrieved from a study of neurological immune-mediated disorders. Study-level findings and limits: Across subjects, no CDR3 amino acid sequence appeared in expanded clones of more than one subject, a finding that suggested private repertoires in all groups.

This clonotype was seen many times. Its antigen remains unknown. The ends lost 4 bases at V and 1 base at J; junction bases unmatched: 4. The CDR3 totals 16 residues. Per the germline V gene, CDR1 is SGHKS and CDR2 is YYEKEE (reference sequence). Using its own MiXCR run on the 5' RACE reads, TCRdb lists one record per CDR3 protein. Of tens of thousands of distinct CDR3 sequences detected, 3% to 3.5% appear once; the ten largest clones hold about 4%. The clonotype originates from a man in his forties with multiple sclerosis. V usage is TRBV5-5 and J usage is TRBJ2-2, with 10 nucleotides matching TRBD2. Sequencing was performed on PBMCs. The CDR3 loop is CASSHWTSGNTGELFF. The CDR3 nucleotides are TGTGCCAGCAGCCACTGGACTAGCGGGAACACCGGGGAGCTGTTTTTT.